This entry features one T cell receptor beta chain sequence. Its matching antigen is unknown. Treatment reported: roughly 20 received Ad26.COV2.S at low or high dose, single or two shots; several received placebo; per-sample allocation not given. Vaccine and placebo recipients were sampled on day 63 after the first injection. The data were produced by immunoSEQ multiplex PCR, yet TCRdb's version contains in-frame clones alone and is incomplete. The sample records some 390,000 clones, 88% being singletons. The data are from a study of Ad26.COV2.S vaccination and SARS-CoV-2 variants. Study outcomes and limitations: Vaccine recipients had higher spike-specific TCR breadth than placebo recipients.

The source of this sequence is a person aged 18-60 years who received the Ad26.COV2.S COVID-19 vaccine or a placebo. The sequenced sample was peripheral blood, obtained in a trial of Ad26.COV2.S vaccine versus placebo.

The DNA for the CDR3 is TGTGCCAGTAGTATAGGGGACCGTAGCTCCTACAATGAGCAGTTCTTC. This gives the protein CASSIGDRSSYNEQFF. The chain is built from TRBV19 and TRBJ2-1; D could derive from TRBD1 or TRBD2 (5 bases each). Germline CDR1 LNHDA, CDR2 SQIVND (reference sequence). The CDR3 loop spans 16 amino acids. V lost 1 base and J lost 0, with 10 bases in between.